This T cell receptor (beta chain) was profiled in a study of molecular identifiers for immune sequencing clone quantification. Study overall: Replicates split RNA from around 20,000 or 100,000 naive CD8 cells five ways, and the researchers sequenced four portions.

CDR3 size: 13 residues. Germline values: CDR1 LNHDA, CDR2 SQIVND (reference sequence). The ends were cut back, 8 bases at V and 1 base at J, with 11 bases in the middle. For this clonotype: Its antigen is as yet unknown.

TCRdb redid the calling of the PCR reads with MiXCR, one entry per CDR3 protein. The profile shows 400,000 to 600,000 distinct CDR3 sequences, about a fifth of them singletons. The study, taken as a whole, reports: Whereas clones above 20 RNA copies held under 1% of naive-cell molecules, they held over 97% of effector molecules. Jurkat TCR RNA from one cell was spiked into approximately 1 million naive cells, and it was reportedly detectable there.

The chain carries TRBV19 and TRBJ1-1, with unresolved D. This clonotype was obtained from a human donor in good health. Some libraries in this study had Jurkat cell RNA spiked in. Sequenced sample: naive CD8+ T cells from blood, with Jurkat cell RNA spiked in. Documented subset: FACS-sorted CD8+CD4-CCR7+CD45RA+ naive T cells. The CDR3, as DNA: TGTGCCAGTTATTTTGGCGGGAACACTGAAGCTTTCTTT. Translating gives CASYFGGNTEAFF.